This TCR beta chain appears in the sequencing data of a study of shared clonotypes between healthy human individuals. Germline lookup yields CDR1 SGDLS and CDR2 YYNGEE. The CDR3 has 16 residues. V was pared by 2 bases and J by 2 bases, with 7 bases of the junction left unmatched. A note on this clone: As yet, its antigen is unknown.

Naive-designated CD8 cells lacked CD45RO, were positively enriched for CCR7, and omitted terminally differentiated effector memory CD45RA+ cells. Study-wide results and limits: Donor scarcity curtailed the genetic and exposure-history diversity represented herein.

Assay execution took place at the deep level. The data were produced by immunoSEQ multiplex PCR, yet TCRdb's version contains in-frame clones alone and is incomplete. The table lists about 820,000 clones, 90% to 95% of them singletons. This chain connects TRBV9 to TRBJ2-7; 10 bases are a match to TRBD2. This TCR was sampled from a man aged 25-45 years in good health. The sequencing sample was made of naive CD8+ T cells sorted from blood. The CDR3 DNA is TGTGCCAGCAGCGTTTCCGGGACTAGCGTTCCCTACGAGCAGTACTTC. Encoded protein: CASSVSGTSVPYEQYF.